This entry lists 14 T cell receptor beta chains sequenced from one sample in a study of cytomegalovirus exposure and HLA in healthy donors. PCR used 60 Vbeta primers and 13 Jbeta primers. Profiling relied on immunoSEQ multiplex PCR, and the TCRdb table lists in-frame clones only, not all of them. The table records roughly 130,000 clones, 82% of them present only once. Sequenced sample: PBMCs. Receptor source: a male donor in good health and CMV-seropositive.

V gene TRBV10-3 combines with J gene TRBJ2-7; unclear D gene. This CDR3 is 15 amino acids long. Germline CDR1 and CDR2: ENHRY and SYGVKD. The V end was cut by 3 bases, the J end by 3 bases, with 15 bases between. The CDR3 sequence: CAISEPSVGDYEQYF. The CDR3 nucleotides are TGTGCCATCAGTGAACCCTCCGTCGGAGACTACGAGCAGTACTTC.

The chain is built from TRBV19 and TRBJ2-4, with D perhaps TRBD1 (5 bases). CDR3 length equals 13 residues. V was trimmed by 3 bases and J by 8 bases, leaving 11 bases between them. Germline-derived CDR1 and CDR2 are LNHDA and SQIVND (reference sequence). Here the CDR3 reads CASSIRQGDIQYF. DNA for the CDR3: TGTGCCAGTAGTATTCGGCAGGGCGACATTCAGTACTTC.

The chain recombines TRBV5-1 with TRBJ2-3, with 15 bases identical to TRBD2. This CDR3 region has 20 residues. V lost 3 bases, J lost 2 bases, and 13 bases stayed unmatched. Germline CDR1 and CDR2: SGHRS and YFSETQ. The CDR3 loop reads CASSSGGLAGGPSFTDTQYF. CDR3 nucleotide sequence: TGCGCCAGCAGCTCGGGAGGACTAGCGGGGGGGCCCTCCTTCACAGATACGCAGTATTTT. The variable domain in full, completed from reference TRBV5-1 and TRBJ2-3, reads KAGVTQTPRYLIKTRGQQVTLSCSPISGHRSVSWYQQTPGQGLQFLFEYFSETQRNKGNFPGRFSGRQFSNSRSEMNVSTLELGDSALYLCASSSGGLAGGPSFTDTQYFGPGTRLTVL.

The gene calls are TRBV27 and TRBJ1-2; D ambiguous. Looked up from germline, CDR1 is MNHEY and CDR2 is SMNVEV (reference sequence). This CDR3 is built from 13 residues. V shed 3 bases and J shed 2 bases, with 7 bases lying between them. The CDR3 protein is CASSFSVNYGYTF. The CDR3 bases are TGTGCCAGCAGTTTTTCAGTAAACTATGGCTACACCTTC.

The chain employs TRBV5-1 and TRBJ2-3; TRBD1 matches 9 bases. The length of the CDR3 is 17 residues. Germline CDR1 reads SGHRS; CDR2 reads YFSETQ. V lost 4 bases and J lost 0; bases outside the gene matches: 9. This CDR3 is CASSPGQGLTSTDTQYF. The CDR3 DNA sequence: TGCGCCAGCAGCCCCGGACAGGGGCTAACTAGCACAGATACGCAGTATTTT.

The chain combines TRBV9 with TRBJ2-7; 9 positions match TRBD2. Germline loops: CDR1 SGDLS, CDR2 YYNGEE. The CDR3 extends over 15 amino acids. V trimming: 3 bases; J trimming: 0 bases; junction bases outside the gene matches: 4. The CDR3 here is CASSALAGNSYEQYF. In DNA, the CDR3 is TGTGCCAGCAGCGCCCTAGCGGGGAACTCCTACGAGCAGTACTTC.

The V and J genes are TRBV7-6 and TRBJ2-5; no definite D call. CDR3 size: 13 residues. Trimming cost V 3 bases and J 2 bases, with 7 bases left between them. Germline V lookup: CDR1 SGHVS, CDR2 FNYEAQ. CDR3 sequence: CASSLAAQETQYF. In DNA, the CDR3 is TGTGCCAGCAGCTTGGCAGCGCAAGAGACCCAGTACTTC. Full variable domain (remainder filled in from reference TRBV7-6 and TRBJ2-5): GAGVSQSPRYKVTKRGQDVALRCDPISGHVSLYWYRQALGQGPEFLTYFNYEAQQDKSGLPNDRFSAERPEGSISTLTIQRTEQRDSAMYRCASSLAAQETQYFGPGTRLLVL.

The J gene is TRBJ2-7, the V gene TRBV7-2; D possibly corresponds to TRBD1 (6 bases). In germline, CDR1 is SGHTA, CDR2 FQGNSA. V was trimmed by 3 bases and J by 2 bases, leaving 14 bases between them. The CDR3 has 15 amino acids. The CDR3: CASSFFPGQTYEQYF. The CDR3 coding sequence is TGTGCCAGCAGCTTCTTCCCGGGACAAACCTACGAGCAGTACTTC.

V is TRBV27 and J is TRBJ2-1; 9 bases are shared with TRBD1. The germline CDR1 and CDR2 sequences are MNHEY and SMNVEV (reference sequence). The V and J ends lost 5 bases and 7 bases, in that order; junction bases with no gene match: 3. This CDR3 comprises 13 residues. CDR3 nucleotide sequence: TGTGCCAGCAGTCCCGGACAGGGGAATGAGCAGTTCTTC. It encodes CASSPGQGNEQFF.

The chain carries TRBV7-9 and TRBJ2-7, with 8 bases identical to TRBD1. CDR1 is SEHNR and CDR2 is FQNEAQ in the germline V gene (reference sequence). This CDR3 comprises 16 residues. The V and J ends lost 4 bases and 3 bases, in that order; junction bases with no gene match: 11. The CDR3 DNA reads TGTGCCAGCAGCTCGCCCACCGCAGGGGGCATCTACGAGCAGTACTTC. Amino acids: CASSSPTAGGIYEQYF.

This clone was detected only once. The chain joins TRBV28 to TRBJ2-5, with 8 bases aligning to TRBD2. Germline V CDR1 and CDR2: MDHEN, SYDVKM. Trimming took 2 bases from V and 4 from J; bases not matched to a gene: 3. The CDR3 contains 14 residues. The CDR3 loop reads CASSLTGGAETQYF. The CDR3 bases are TGTGCCAGCAGTTTAACGGGAGGGGCAGAGACCCAGTACTTC. Looking up the rest from reference TRBV28 and TRBJ2-5 gives the full variable domain: DVKVTQSSRYLVKRTGEKVFLECVQDMDHENMFWYRQDPGLGLRLIYFSYDVKMKEKGDIPEGYSVSREKKERFSLILESASTNQTSMYLCASSLTGGAETQYFGPGTRLLVL.

The rearrangement uses TRBV27 and TRBJ2-5, with TRBD1 matching over 11 bases. The CDR3 is made up of 16 amino acids. From germline, CDR1 is MNHEY and CDR2 SMNVEV (reference sequence). Trimming took 5 bases from V and 5 from J; bases not matched to a gene: 10. In DNA form, the CDR3 reads TGTGCCAGCAGTCCGCACCGGGACAGGGGGTCGGAGACCCAGTACTTC. Translation gives CASSPHRDRGSETQYF.

The gene calls are TRBV7-2 and TRBJ2-3, with 8 nucleotides matching TRBD1. There are 14 residues in the CDR3. The germline gives CDR1 SGHTA, CDR2 FQGNSA. V was pared by 3 bases and J by 5 bases, with 4 bases of the junction left unmatched. The CDR3: CASSLGQVGDTQYF. Here the CDR3 DNA reads TGTGCCAGCAGCTTGGGACAGGTGGGAGATACGCAGTATTTT.

The chain employs TRBV7-2 and TRBJ1-5; D is unclear. There are 13 residues in the CDR3. V dropped 5 bases and J dropped 4 bases, with 9 bases sitting between them. Germline assignment: CDR1 SGHTA and CDR2 FQGNSA. CDR3 DNA: TGTGCCAGCAGCACGGAGCAGAATCAGCCCCAGCATTTT. Its translation is CASSTEQNQPQHF.